These T cell receptor beta chains were read from a single sample in a study of blood T cell repertoires in COVID-19. Sequenced by immunoSEQ multiplex PCR; TCRdb stores in-frame clones only, minus some. The sample records 150,000 to 200,000 clones, 81% being singletons. Sequencing used PBMCs or T cells enriched from blood (not recorded which). These receptor sequences come from a woman in her thirties or forties with acute COVID-19. Each CDR3 is given with its conserved first and last residue. A D gene is named only where the DNA matches it firmly. Only some rows state a clone size, as once, few, many or a class for expanded clones.

TRBV5-1	13	-	-	TRBJ2-3	CASTALVPDTQYF	TGCGCCAGCACGGCTCTAGTGCCAGATACGCAGTATTTT
TRBV12-5	13	-	-	TRBJ1-2	CASGLGGEYGYTF	TGTGCTAGTGGTTTGGGGGGAGAGTATGGCTACACCTTC
TRBV23-1	15	TRBD1	-	TRBJ2-1	CASSQQGAPSFEQFF	TGCGCCAGCAGTCAACAGGGGGCCCCGTCATTTGAGCAGTTCTTC
TRBV6-5	15	TRBD1	-	TRBJ1-4	CASVTQGAIREKLFF	TGTGCCAGCGTCACACAGGGGGCGATTCGCGAAAAACTGTTTTTT
TRBV11-2	14	TRBD1	once	TRBJ1-6	CASSSTGENSPLHF	TGTGCCAGCAGCTCGACAGGGGAAAATTCACCCCTCCACTTT
TRBV27	17	TRBD2	once	TRBJ2-7	CASSFQAGLAARGEQYF	TGTGCCAGCAGTTTCCAAGCTGGACTAGCGGCACGGGGGGAGCAGTACTTC
TRBV19	16	TRBD2	-	TRBJ2-2	CASKMGSSGNTGELFF	TGTGCCAGTAAGATGGGGTCTAGCGGGAACACCGGGGAGCTGTTTTTT
TRBV21-1	21	-	-	TRBJ2-1	CASSKGHPQTSGRFSKNEQFF	TGTGCCAGCAGCAAAGGGCACCCTCAGACTAGCGGGAGGTTCTCCAAGAATGAGCAGTTCTTC
TRBV10-1	15	-	-	TRBJ1-4	CATAPGIRPNEKLFF	TGCGCCACCGCTCCAGGGATTCGGCCTAATGAAAAACTGTTTTTT
TRBV5-4	16	TRBD2	-	TRBJ2-1	CASSFSWAGGRNEQFF	TGTGCCAGCAGCTTCTCCTGGGCGGGAGGCCGCAATGAGCAGTTCTTC
TRBV2	13	TRBD1	-	TRBJ2-4	CASREDRVNIQYF	TGTGCCAGCAGGGAAGACAGGGTCAACATTCAGTACTTC
TRBV7-8	16	TRBD1	-	TRBJ2-7	CASSLRGQADSYEQYF	TGTGCCAGCAGCTTACGGGGACAGGCGGACTCCTACGAGCAGTACTTC
TRBV10-3	15	TRBD2	-	TRBJ2-1	CAIRGGRVENNEQFF	TGTGCCATCAGGGGGGGGAGGGTAGAAAACAATGAGCAGTTCTTC
TRBV19	19	TRBD1	-	TRBJ1-5	CASSTPGTGIRGFSQPQHF	TGTGCCAGTAGTACACCTGGGACAGGGATTAGGGGATTTAGTCAGCCCCAGCATTTT
TRBV9	15	-	-	TRBJ2-1	CASSLEIGEYNEQFF	TGTGCCAGCAGCCTCGAGATCGGGGAGTACAATGAGCAGTTCTTC
TRBV15	17	TRBD2	-	TRBJ2-1	CATSRGSSGRASNEQFF	TGTGCCACCAGTAGAGGTTCTAGCGGGAGGGCCTCCAATGAGCAGTTCTTC
TRBV11-2	17	-	-	TRBJ2-3	CASSLVGGLQGADTQYF	TGTGCCAGCAGCTTAGTAGGGGGTCTACAGGGAGCAGATACGCAGTATTTT
TRBV15	15	TRBD2	-	TRBJ2-7	CATSGWTSGNYEQYF	TGTGCCACCAGCGGATGGACTAGCGGAAACTACGAGCAGTACTTC
TRBV12-3/TRBV12-4	13	TRBD1	-	TRBJ1-2	CASSPGTGGGYTF	TGTGCCAGCAGTCCGGGGACAGGCGGCGGCTACACCTTC
TRBV9	13	-	-	TRBJ2-7	CASSVGPRYEQYF	TGTGCCAGCAGCGTAGGGCCCCGCTACGAGCAGTACTTC
TRBV15	14	TRBD1	-	TRBJ2-7	CATSKGQPPYEQYF	TGTGCCACCAGCAAGGGACAGCCACCCTACGAGCAGTACTTC
TRBV7-2	14	-	once	TRBJ2-7	CASSPAGSSYEQYF	TGTGCCAGCAGCCCCGCAGGAAGCTCCTACGAGCAGTACTTC
TRBV10-2	16	-	-	TRBJ2-7	CASRETTTSLLPEQYF	TGCGCCAGCAGGGAGACAACTACGTCCCTACTCCCCGAGCAGTACTTC
TRBV7-9	18	-	-	TRBJ1-4	CASSRTWTASPTNEKLFF	TGTGCCAGCAGCCGTACTTGGACAGCTAGTCCAACTAATGAAAAACTGTTTTTT
TRBV6-1	15	-	-	TRBJ1-2	CASSEARRSYYGYTF	TGTGCCAGCAGTGAAGCTCGGAGGTCGTACTATGGCTACACCTTC
TRBV5-1	14	TRBD1	-	TRBJ2-3	CASSWSGGRDTQYF	TGCGCCAGCAGCTGGTCAGGGGGCCGAGATACGCAGTATTTT